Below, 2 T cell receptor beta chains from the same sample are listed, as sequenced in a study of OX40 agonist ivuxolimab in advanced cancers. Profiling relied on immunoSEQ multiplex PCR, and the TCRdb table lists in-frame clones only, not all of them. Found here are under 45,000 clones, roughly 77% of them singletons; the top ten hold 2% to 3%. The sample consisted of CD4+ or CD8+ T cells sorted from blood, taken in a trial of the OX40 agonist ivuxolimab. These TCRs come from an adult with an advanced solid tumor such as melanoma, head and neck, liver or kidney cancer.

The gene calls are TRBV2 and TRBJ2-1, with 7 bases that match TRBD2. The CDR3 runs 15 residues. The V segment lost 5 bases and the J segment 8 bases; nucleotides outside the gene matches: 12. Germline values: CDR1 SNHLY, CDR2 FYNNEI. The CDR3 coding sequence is TGTGCCAGCAGTCGTCTGACCACTAGCGCTGATGAGCAGTTCTTC. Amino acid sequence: CASSRLTTSADEQFF.

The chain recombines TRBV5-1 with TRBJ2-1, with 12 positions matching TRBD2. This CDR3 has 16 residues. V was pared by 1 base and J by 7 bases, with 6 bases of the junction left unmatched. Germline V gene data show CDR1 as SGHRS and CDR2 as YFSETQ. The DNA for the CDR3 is TGCGCCAGCAGCTTGCCCCTAGCGGGAGGGGAAAATGAGCAGTTCTTC. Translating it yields CASSLPLAGGENEQFF.